A single sample gave rise to the 16 T cell receptor beta chains below, sequenced in a study of OX40 agonist ivuxolimab in advanced cancers. Data came from immunoSEQ multiplex PCR; TCRdb stores just in-frame clones and leaves some out. The profile shows roughly 35,000 clones, roughly 86% of them singletons. The material was CD4+ or CD8+ T cells sorted from blood, obtained in a trial of the OX40 agonist ivuxolimab. These receptors were taken from an adult with an advanced solid tumor such as melanoma, head and neck, liver or kidney cancer.

The rearrangement uses TRBV4-2 and TRBJ1-6; D is unresolved. CDR3 size: 13 residues. Trimming removed 0 bases at V and 10 bases at J, with 7 bases between. Germline V gene sequence: CDR1 LGHNA, CDR2 YNFKEQ. The CDR3 DNA reads TGTGCCAGCAGCCAAGATCAGACCTCACCCCTCCACTTT. Translated: CASSQDQTSPLHF.

V and J are TRBV30 and TRBJ1-2; TRBD1 might be the D (6 bases). V shed 5 bases and J shed 3 bases, with 31 bases lying between them. CDR1 and CDR2 from the germline V gene are GTSNPN and SVGIG (reference sequence). The CDR3 runs 19 residues. Written as DNA, the CDR3 is TGTGCCTGGGAAACCCCTGAAACAGGGCGCAGGAGTAAAGACTATGGCTACACCTTC. Translation gives CAWETPETGRRSKDYGYTF.

The rearrangement links TRBV27 to TRBJ1-1; D is unresolved. Trimming cost V 7 bases and J 6 bases, with 18 bases left between them. The CDR3 is 14 residues long. Germline CDR1 reads MNHEY; CDR2 reads SMNVEV (reference sequence). CDR3 DNA: TGTGCCAGCAAGTCCCACCAGGTCTGGGCTGAAGCTTTCTTT. Residues: CASKSHQVWAEAFF.

The chain links TRBV6-9 to TRBJ2-7, with D possibly TRBD1 on 5 matching bases. The germline CDR1 and CDR2 sequences are MNHGY and SVAAGI. The CDR3 covers 12 residues. The V gene lost 3 bases and the J gene lost 6 bases, with 9 bases spanning the gap. The CDR3 DNA follows: TGTGCCAGCAGTTACAGGGCAGGCGAGCAGTACTTC. This encodes CASSYRAGEQYF.

This CDR3 reads CASSKLGGRRDTQYF. The CDR3, as DNA: TGTGCCAGCAGTAAATTGGGGGGTCGGCGAGATACGCAGTATTTT. The chain carries TRBV6-5 and TRBJ2-3; tentatively, D is TRBD2 (6 bases). CDR3 length: 15 residues. Trimming stripped 5 bases from V and 5 bases from J, with 17 bases between. Germline V gene lookup returns CDR1 MNHEY and CDR2 SVGAGI.

The gene calls are TRBV19 and TRBJ2-2; no firm D call. The CDR3 has 17 amino acids. Trimming stripped 0 bases from V and 0 bases from J, with 11 bases between. The V gene's germline CDR1 is LNHDA and CDR2 SQIVND (reference sequence). Here the CDR3 DNA reads TGTGCCAGTAGTATAGATCTACTACGCGCGAACACCGGGGAGCTGTTTTTT. Encoded protein: CASSIDLLRANTGELFF.

The chain couples TRBV29-1 to TRBJ2-7; D uncertain. This CDR3 has 13 residues. Germline assignment: CDR1 SQVTM and CDR2 ANQGSEA. Trimming shortened V by 0 bases and J by 2 bases, and 8 bases separated the two germline ends. The CDR3 protein is CSVEDPDTYEQYF. In nucleotides, the CDR3 is TGCAGCGTTGAAGATCCAGATACCTACGAGCAGTACTTC.

The chain carries TRBV4-1 and TRBJ2-3; maybe TRBD1 (6 bases). Trimming pared 3 bases from V and 4 bases from J, leaving 8 bases between. Germline CDR1 MGHRA, CDR2 YSYEKL. The CDR3 loop spans 13 amino acids. CDR3 sequence reads: CASSHDRSDTQYF. The CDR3 nucleotides are TGCGCCAGCAGCCACGACAGGTCAGATACGCAGTATTTT.

V is TRBV9 and J is TRBJ2-5; 7 bases are shared with TRBD2. The CDR3 totals 15 residues. J gave up 1 base and V 1 base, and 4 bases lay outside the gene matches. CDR1 is SGDLS and CDR2 is YYNGEE in the germline V gene. The CDR3, as DNA: TGTGCCAGCAGCGTAACTAGCGCAGTCCAAGAGACCCAGTACTTC. Amino acids: CASSVTSAVQETQYF.

V is TRBV6-1 and J is TRBJ2-7; 9 bases align to TRBD1. CDR3 length: 15 amino acids. Germline V CDR1 and CDR2: MNHNS, SASEGT. Unmatched junction bases numbered 6, after V lost 6 bases and J lost 0 bases. DNA for the CDR3: TGTGCCAGCAGCACCGGACAGGGGAGCTCCTACGAGCAGTACTTC. Protein sequence: CASSTGQGSSYEQYF.

The chain links TRBV4-1 to TRBJ2-1, with 10 bases matching TRBD2. The germline V gene has CDR1 MGHRA and CDR2 YSYEKL. J was trimmed by 10 bases and V by 0 bases; bases with no gene match: 9. There are 16 residues in the CDR3. DNA for the CDR3: TGCGCCAGCAGCCAAGATCAAGCGGGGGGGCCTCGGGAGCAGTTCTTC. The encoded protein is CASSQDQAGGPREQFF.

This chain links TRBV19 with TRBJ1-6, with 7 bases matching TRBD1. V trimming: 9 bases; J trimming: 16 bases; junction bases outside the gene matches: 12. The germline gives CDR1 LNHDA, CDR2 SQIVND (reference sequence). The length of the CDR3 is 12 residues. CDR3 sequence (DNA): TGTGCCAGCAGCCCCAGGACAGGCCTTCTCCACTTT. Translating it yields CASSPRTGLLHF.

The chain carries TRBV2 and TRBJ2-1; 10 bases are a match to TRBD2. V shed 4 bases, J shed 5 bases, and the junction held 14 bases outside the gene matches. The CDR3 is 18 residues long. Germline V gene data show CDR1 as SNHLY and CDR2 as FYNNEI. The CDR3 DNA sequence: TGTGCCAGCAGTGGTTCACACAGCGGGGGGGCCAACGACAATGAGCAGTTCTTC. It encodes CASSGSHSGGANDNEQFF.

V and J are TRBV7-9 and TRBJ1-1; the D gene is possibly TRBD1 (5 bases). This CDR3 region has 13 residues. Trimming removed 5 bases at V and 1 base at J, with 8 bases between. Germline-derived CDR1 and CDR2 are SEHNR and FQNEAQ (reference sequence). The CDR3 sequence is CASSAGGNTEAFF. The CDR3 DNA reads TGTGCCAGCAGCGCCGGGGGGAACACTGAAGCTTTCTTT.

The J gene is TRBJ2-7, the V gene TRBV7-8, with 9 bases matching TRBD1. The CDR3 runs to 17 residues. Germline CDR1 reads SGHVS; CDR2 reads FQNEAQ. Trimming at V came to 7 bases and at J to 2 bases, leaving 15 bases not matched to a gene. CDR3 bases: TGTGCCAGCACCACCTCTTGGGGACAGGGTGCAACCTACGAGCAGTACTTC. This gives the protein CASTTSWGQGATYEQYF.

This chain connects TRBV6-5 to TRBJ1-4, with D perhaps TRBD1 (5 bases). Germline CDR1 reads MNHEY; CDR2 reads SVGAGI. This CDR3 is built from 15 residues. V was trimmed by 5 bases and J by 0 bases, leaving 10 bases between them. CDR3 loop: CASSRGDATNEKLFF. Written as DNA, the CDR3 is TGTGCCAGCAGTCGGGGGGACGCAACTAATGAAAAACTGTTTTTT.